This entry features one T cell receptor (beta chain) sequence. The antigen is undetermined. This entry comes from a study of blood T cells in healthy people across ages. Study-wide results and limits: CMV status of donors was unknown, possibly confounding expanded clonotype changes. PBMCs were not sorted, which prevented a conclusive comparison of naive versus antigen-experienced cells. Roughly linear declines in TCR beta diversity per million T cells occurred with age.

For the second PCR, which ran for about 7 to 12 cycles, a sample-barcoded 5' primer and a J-beta primer mix were used. TCRdb re-called the 5' RACE reads through MiXCR, storing one row per CDR3 protein. The data show approximately 690,000 distinct CDR3 sequences, 40% to 45% seen once. The CDR3 length is 14 residues. Per germline, CDR1 SGDLS and CDR2 YYNGEE. V was trimmed by 1 base and J by 4 bases, leaving 11 bases between them. Specimen: blood. This clonotype was obtained from a man older than 75 in good health. This chain uses TRBV9 with TRBJ1-1; D unresolved. The CDR3 DNA reads as TGTGCCAGCAGCGTATCGCTTGGGAGCACTGAAGCTTTCTTT. The encoded protein is CASSVSLGSTEAFF.